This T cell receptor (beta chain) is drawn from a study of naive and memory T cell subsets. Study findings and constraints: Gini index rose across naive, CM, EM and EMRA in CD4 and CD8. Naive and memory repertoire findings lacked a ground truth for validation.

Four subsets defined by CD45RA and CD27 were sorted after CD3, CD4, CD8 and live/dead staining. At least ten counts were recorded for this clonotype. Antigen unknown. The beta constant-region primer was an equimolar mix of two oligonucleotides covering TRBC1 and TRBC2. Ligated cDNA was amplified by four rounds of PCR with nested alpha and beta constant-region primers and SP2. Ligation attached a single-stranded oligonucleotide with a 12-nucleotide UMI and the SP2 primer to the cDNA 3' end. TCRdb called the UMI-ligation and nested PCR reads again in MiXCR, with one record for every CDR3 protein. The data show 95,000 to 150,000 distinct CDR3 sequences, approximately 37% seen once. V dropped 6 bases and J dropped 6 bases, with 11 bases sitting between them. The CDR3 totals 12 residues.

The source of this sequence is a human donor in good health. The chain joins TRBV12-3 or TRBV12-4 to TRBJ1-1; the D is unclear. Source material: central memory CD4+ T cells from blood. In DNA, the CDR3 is TGTGCCAGCAGCCCCGAATGGGCTGAAGCTTTCTTT. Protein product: CASSPEWAEAFF.